The present TCR beta chain was sequenced within a study of shared clonotypes between healthy human individuals. Study-level findings and limits: The study generally estimated greater richness for naive than memory subsets.

Over several immunoSEQ plates, each subset's genomic DNA was distributed in even portions. The method was immunoSEQ multiplex PCR; TCRdb's version includes in-frame clones alone and lacks a portion of them. The sample carries a few hundred thousand clones, approximately 65% recorded once. From germline, CDR1 is MNHEY and CDR2 SVGAGI. V shed 6 bases and J shed 4 bases, with 16 bases lying between them. CDR3 size: 14 residues. This clone was observed a handful of times. Its cognate antigen is unknown. The authors divided CD4+ cells into CD45RA+ naive and CD45RA-negative memory subsets. Sequenced input: memory CD4+ T cells sorted from blood. The subset is: CD45RA-negative fraction. This sequence originates from a man aged 30 to 39 in good health. This chain uses TRBV6-5 with TRBJ2-7; perhaps TRBD2 as D (5 bases). CDR3 protein: CASRATNVGYEQYF. The CDR3 region has the DNA TGTGCCAGCAGAGCGACTAACGTTGGGTACGAGCAGTACTTC.